A single sample is the source of the 24 T cell receptor beta chains below, sequenced in a study of blood T cell repertoires in COVID-19 (dated by TCRdb to the early 2020s). Receptor amplification or capture employed the immunoSEQ multiplex PCR assay. Imported from immuneACCESS, the table was reduced by TCRdb to in-frame sequences with V and J called. These copies leave out some clones; in studies compared against another copy, an unresolved V gene accounts for under half, and the cause of the remainder is not known. This sample lists 90,000 to 150,000 clones; 79% were detected once. The ten largest clonotypes hold 3.5% to 4.5% of the sample. Sequenced: peripheral blood. The origin of the receptors is a woman of 80 years or more with acute or convalescent COVID-19.

A remark on this clone: The sample holds other DNA sequences that translate to the same CDR3. The chain combines TRBV7-2 with TRBJ1-2; 8 bases agree with TRBD1. CDR1 is SGHTA, CDR2 FQGNSA, per germline. The CDR3 has 13 amino acids. The V and J ends lost 5 bases and 8 bases, in that order; junction bases with no gene match: 7. The CDR3 reads CASSLQGARGYTF. In DNA, the CDR3 is TGTGCCAGCAGCCTTCAGGGGGCGCGAGGCTACACCTTC.

On this clone itself: The sample contains more than one DNA sequence encoding this CDR3. V and J are TRBV6-2 or TRBV6-3 and TRBJ1-2; tentative D call: TRBD1 (5 bases). The CDR3 contains 14 residues. Trimming took 5 bases from V and 2 from J, leaving 12 bases between them. CDR1 and CDR2 (germline): MNHEY, SVGEGT. CDR3 DNA sequence: TGTGCCAGCAGTCCCCTTACAGGAAACTATGGCTACACCTTC. Residues: CASSPLTGNYGYTF.

The rearrangement joins TRBV11-2 to TRBJ2-3, with 7 bases that match TRBD1. The V gene's germline CDR1 is SGHAT and CDR2 FQNNGV. This CDR3 region has 15 residues. After removal of 1 base from V and 1 base from J, the junction contained 2 bases not matched to a gene. CDR3: CASSLGGTGTDTQYF. CDR3 in DNA: TGTGCCAGCAGCTTAGGGGGGACAGGCACAGATACGCAGTATTTT.

This chain connects TRBV19 to TRBJ1-2, with 11 bases fitting TRBD1. This CDR3 spans 14 amino acids. V shed 8 bases, J shed 0 bases, and the junction held 2 bases outside the gene matches. Looked up from germline, CDR1 is LNHDA and CDR2 is SQIVND (reference sequence). CDR3 sequence reads: CASRTGGTNYGYTF. CDR3 in DNA: TGTGCCAGTCGGACAGGGGGCACTAACTATGGCTACACCTTC.

This clone has more than one count but fewer than ten. This chain uses TRBV5-4 with TRBJ2-3, with 10 bases that match TRBD2. The V gene's germline CDR1 is SGHNT and CDR2 YYREEE (reference sequence). The CDR3 has 17 residues. The trim removed 0 bases at V and 4 bases at J, leaving 8 bases unmatched. In DNA, the CDR3 is TGTGCCAGCAGCTTGGGAGGAGCGGGAGGGCCCTCAGATACGCAGTATTTT. It specifies CASSLGGAGGPSDTQYF.

The chain employs TRBV7-8 and TRBJ2-3, with TRBD2 matching 9 bases. CDR1 is SGHVS and CDR2 is FQNEAQ in the germline V gene. The CDR3 totals 16 residues. Trimming took 1 base from V and 2 from J; bases not matched to a gene: 4. CDR3 sequence reads: CASSLDLAGSTDTQYF. The CDR3 DNA reads as TGTGCCAGCAGCTTAGACCTAGCGGGGTCCACAGATACGCAGTATTTT.

This sequence joins TRBV28 and TRBJ1-1, with D possibly matching TRBD1 (5 bases). Germline values: CDR1 MDHEN, CDR2 SYDVKM. V lost 6 bases to trimming and J lost 6 bases, with 14 bases between them. CDR3 size: 13 residues. CDR3 coding DNA: TGTGCCAGCAGACAGGCAGGGATCCCTGAAGCTTTCTTT. Its translation: CASRQAGIPEAFF.

This chain connects TRBV4-3 to TRBJ1-6; 8 nucleotides align to TRBD1. This CDR3 region has 17 residues. The V segment lost 1 base and the J segment 7 bases; nucleotides outside the gene matches: 9. The germline gives CDR1 LGHNA, CDR2 YSLEER. The CDR3 region has the DNA TGCGCCAGCAGCCAAGTCCCCTGGGGACAGGTCAATTCACCCCTCCACTTT. Its translation is CASSQVPWGQVNSPLHF.

This rearrangement joins TRBV4-2 to TRBJ2-2; no clear D. Germline V lookup: CDR1 LGHNA, CDR2 YNFKEQ. The CDR3 is 15 amino acids. V was cut by 0 bases and J by 4 bases, with 9 bases left in between. The DNA of the CDR3 is TGTGCCAGCAGCCAAGAGAAGCAACCCACCGGGGAGCTGTTTTTT. This translates into CASSQEKQPTGELFF.

The J gene is TRBJ1-5, the V gene TRBV6-2 or TRBV6-3, with TRBD1 identical over 7 bases. V gave up 0 bases and J gave up 6 bases; unmatched junction bases: 5. This CDR3 comprises 15 residues. Germline CDR1 is MNHEY and CDR2 is SVGEGT. The CDR3 DNA follows: TGTGCCAGCAGTTACTCAGGGGGCGTAAGTCAGCCCCAGCATTTT. Its protein is CASSYSGGVSQPQHF.

There are a few counts of this clone. V and J are TRBV6-5 and TRBJ2-7; no firm D call. Germline V gives CDR1 MNHEY, CDR2 SVGAGI. CDR3 length: 14 amino acids. V was pared by 6 bases and J by 5 bases, with 17 bases between. CDR3 bases: TGTGCCAGCAGGGCCGCGGTGTCTATGAACGAGCAGTACTTC. This encodes CASRAAVSMNEQYF.

Written as DNA, the CDR3 is TGTGCCAGCAGTGGAACAGGGTACCAAGAGACCCAGTACTTC. Protein product: CASSGTGYQETQYF. The chain uses TRBV25-1 and TRBJ2-5; D may be TRBD1 (6 bases). The ends were cut back, 4 bases at V and 0 bases at J, with 9 bases in the middle. The V gene's germline CDR1 is MGHDK and CDR2 SYGVNS. This CDR3 comprises 14 residues.

The rearrangement joins TRBV7-2 to TRBJ1-1; 8 bases map to TRBD1. The CDR3 is 17 residues long. Germline V gene lookup returns CDR1 SGHTA and CDR2 FQGNSA. V shed 1 base and J 1 base; nucleotides not matched to a gene: 8. The CDR3 loop is CASSLGAGQGANTEAFF. CDR3 coding DNA: TGTGCCAGCAGCTTAGGGGCTGGGCAGGGGGCGAACACTGAAGCTTTCTTT.

The chain is built from TRBV6-5 and TRBJ2-3, with TRBD2 matching over 8 bases. Germline values: CDR1 MNHEY, CDR2 SVGAGI. The CDR3 has 13 residues. V was pared by 0 bases and J by 9 bases, with 2 bases of the junction left unmatched. As DNA, the CDR3 is TGTGCCAGCAGTTACTCCCCGGGAGGGACGCAGTATTTT. This sequence encodes CASSYSPGGTQYF.

This sequence joins TRBV7-2 and TRBJ2-2, with a weak D call TRBD1 (6 bases). The CDR3 loop spans 16 amino acids. Trimming pared 5 bases from V and 4 bases from J, leaving 17 bases between. Germline V lookup: CDR1 SGHTA, CDR2 FQGNSA. The CDR3 DNA is TGTGCCAGCAGCCGCGATGCATACAGGGCCACCGGGGAGCTGTTTTTT. It encodes CASSRDAYRATGELFF.

V and J are TRBV5-4 and TRBJ2-2, with 13 bases matching TRBD2. Germline V gene sequence: CDR1 SGHNT, CDR2 YYREEE (reference sequence). The CDR3 has 16 residues. Trimming at V came to 4 bases and at J to 7 bases, leaving 7 bases not matched to a gene. The CDR3 sequence is CASSRTSGRSGGELFF. The CDR3 coding sequence is TGTGCCAGCAGCCGGACTAGCGGGAGATCTGGCGGGGAGCTGTTTTTT.

The chain carries TRBV28 and TRBJ2-1; 7 positions agree with TRBD2. This CDR3 region has 15 residues. After removal of 4 bases from V and 2 bases from J, the junction contained 5 bases not matched to a gene. Germline V gene lookup returns CDR1 MDHEN and CDR2 SYDVKM. The CDR3 loop reads CASSSAGATYNEQFF. In nucleotides, the CDR3 is TGTGCCAGCAGTTCGGCGGGAGCTACCTACAATGAGCAGTTCTTC.

This chain links TRBV4-2 with TRBJ2-2; unclear D gene. The CDR3 extends over 16 amino acids. The V and J ends lost 4 bases and 0 bases respectively, with 12 bases between them. Germline V gene sequence: CDR1 LGHNA, CDR2 YNFKEQ. CDR3 amino acids: CASSPPRSANTGELFF. CDR3 nucleotides: TGTGCCAGCAGCCCCCCCCGGAGCGCGAACACCGGGGAGCTGTTTTTT.

The chain couples TRBV19 to TRBJ2-1; the match to TRBD2 covers 7 bases. Germline V CDR1 and CDR2: LNHDA, SQIVND (reference sequence). V lost 4 bases, J lost 2 bases, and 8 bases stayed unmatched. CDR3 size: 16 residues. In DNA form, the CDR3 reads TGTGCCAGTAGTACTTTTAAGGGGACTACCTACAATGAGCAGTTCTTC. It translates to CASSTFKGTTYNEQFF. Based on the CDR3 plus reference TRBV19 and TRBJ2-1, the full variable domain is DGGITQSPKYLFRKEGQNVTLSCEQNLNHDAMYWYRQDPGQGLRLIYYSQIVNDFQKGDIAEGYSVSREKKESFPLTVTSAQKNPTAFYLCASSTFKGTTYNEQFFGPGTRLTVL.

As DNA, the CDR3 is TGTGCCTGGAGTGCCCCTCGAGGAGGTAGTTTTGGCTACACCTTC. Its protein is CAWSAPRGGSFGYTF. The chain joins TRBV30 to TRBJ1-2; D remains unclear. The CDR3 is 15 residues long. Germline V CDR1 and CDR2: GTSNPN, SVGIG (reference sequence). V lost 1 base and J lost 7, with 19 bases in between.

The chain is built from TRBV11-2 and TRBJ1-1; D is perhaps TRBD1 (6 bases). The CDR3 covers 17 residues. Deletions cut 5 bases from V and 3 bases from J, with 22 bases between. Germline V lookup: CDR1 SGHAT, CDR2 FQNNGV. This chain's CDR3 is CASSPPGGFPHDTEAFF. The DNA for the CDR3 is TGTGCCAGCAGCCCGCCGGGGGGCTTTCCCCACGACACTGAAGCTTTCTTT.

This CDR3 is CAISEAPGNTEAFF. Written as DNA, the CDR3 is TGTGCCATCAGTGAAGCTCCCGGTAACACTGAAGCTTTCTTT. V gene TRBV10-3 combines with J gene TRBJ1-1, with D hard to call. The germline gives CDR1 ENHRY, CDR2 SYGVKD. V was cut by 3 bases and J by 2 bases, with 10 bases left in between. The CDR3 has 14 residues.

V and J are TRBV5-1 and TRBJ2-7, with 8 positions matching TRBD2. Germline V gene lookup returns CDR1 SGHRS and CDR2 YFSETQ. J gave up 2 bases and V 4 bases, and 8 bases lay outside the gene matches. The CDR3 is made up of 15 amino acids. The CDR3 coding sequence is TGCGCCAGCAGCCCAGCGGGGACTAGGGCCTACGAGCAGTACTTC. It encodes CASSPAGTRAYEQYF.

CDR3 bases: TGCGCCAGCAGCCAAGATCGAAGCTGGACAGTCTATGGCTACACCTTC. Its protein is CASSQDRSWTVYGYTF. The genes are TRBV4-3 and TRBJ1-2, with D possibly TRBD1 on 6 matching bases. Germline V gene sequence: CDR1 LGHNA, CDR2 YSLEER. The CDR3 runs to 16 residues. V was trimmed by 0 bases and J by 4 bases, leaving 15 bases between them.